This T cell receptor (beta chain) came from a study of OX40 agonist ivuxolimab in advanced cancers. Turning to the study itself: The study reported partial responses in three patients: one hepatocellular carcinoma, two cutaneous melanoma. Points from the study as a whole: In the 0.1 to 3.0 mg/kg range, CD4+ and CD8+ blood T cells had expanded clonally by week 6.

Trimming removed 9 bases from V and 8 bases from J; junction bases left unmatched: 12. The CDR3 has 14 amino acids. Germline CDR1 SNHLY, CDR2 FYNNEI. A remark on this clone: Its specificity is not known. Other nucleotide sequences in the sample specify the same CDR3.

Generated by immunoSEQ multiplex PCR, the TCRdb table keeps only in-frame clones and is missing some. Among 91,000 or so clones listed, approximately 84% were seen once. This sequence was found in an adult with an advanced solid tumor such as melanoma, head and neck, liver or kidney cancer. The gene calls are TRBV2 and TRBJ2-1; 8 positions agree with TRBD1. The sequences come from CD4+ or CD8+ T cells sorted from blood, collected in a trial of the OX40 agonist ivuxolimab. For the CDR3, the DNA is TGTGCCAGTTCACCAGACAGGGGAAACGATGAGCAGTTCTTC. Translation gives CASSPDRGNDEQFF.